This T cell receptor (beta chain) was sequenced during a study of CD8 T cells in ankylosing spondylitis. General study points: Disease-linked clones bore a CD8+ phenotype, appearing relatively rarely in peripheral blood. Seemingly distinctive of ankylosing spondylitis blood was a TCR beta motif formed by eight highly homologous variants.

The sample holds many counts of this clonotype. Its antigen is currently unknown. TCRdb analysed the 5' RACE reads with MiXCR anew, one entry per CDR3 protein. The data hold about 220,000 distinct CDR3 sequences, with approximately 24% observed a single time. CDR1 MNHEY and CDR2 SVGAGI come from the germline V gene. The CDR3 contains 11 residues. Trimming took off 7 bases at V and 5 bases at J, with 7 bases between the two ends. Sample: blood, either unsorted or a sorted T cell fraction (not recorded which). This receptor was obtained from a male donor with ankylosing spondylitis or in good health (not recorded which). The chain couples TRBV6-5 to TRBJ2-3; no clear D. CDR3 nucleotides: TGTGCCAGCACCAACGTAGATACGCAGTATTTT. Protein: CASTNVDTQYF.